What follows are 18 T cell receptor beta chains derived from one specimen sequenced in a study of T cell changes during pregnancy in multiple sclerosis. Libraries were prepared by immunoSEQ multiplex PCR; TCRdb keeps only in-frame clonotypes and omits some of them. The sample consists of 65,000 to 85,000 clones, approximately 91% of them appearing once. The specimen comprised peripheral blood, sampled in the third trimester of pregnancy. These receptors all stem from a female donor with multiple sclerosis, enrolled in a pregnancy study.

This chain uses TRBV10-3 with TRBJ1-2; TRBD1 matches at 8 bases. The V segment lost 3 bases and the J segment 8 bases; nucleotides outside the gene matches: 8. The CDR3 consists of 14 residues. Germline CDR1 reads ENHRY; CDR2 reads SYGVKD. The CDR3 DNA is TGTGCCATCAGTGACACCGACAGGGGAAGGGGCTACACCTTC. Its translation: CAISDTDRGRGYTF.

The table lists this clone with a count of one. The chain carries TRBV9 and TRBJ1-5, with 10 positions matching TRBD1. Germline lookup yields CDR1 SGDLS and CDR2 YYNGEE. V trimming: 3 bases; J trimming: 4 bases; junction bases outside the gene matches: 4. The CDR3 is 15 amino acids. Here the CDR3 DNA reads TGTGCCAGCAGCGCCACGGACAGGGGGAATCAGCCCCAGCATTTT. It specifies CASSATDRGNQPQHF.

CDR3 amino acids: CASSLMRLFSYEQYF. The CDR3 DNA follows: TGTGCCAGCAGCCTAATGAGGCTCTTCTCCTACGAGCAGTACTTC. The V and J genes are TRBV5-8 and TRBJ2-7; no reliable D call. CDR3 size: 15 residues. Trimming removed 4 bases from V and 0 bases from J, with 14 bases in between. In germline, CDR1 is SGHTS, CDR2 YDEGEE.

The chain links TRBV18 to TRBJ2-5, with unresolved D. Looked up from germline, CDR1 is KGHSH and CDR2 is LQKENI. This CDR3 is 13 amino acids long. V was pared by 3 bases and J by 3 bases, with 8 bases between. In nucleotides, the CDR3 is TGTGCCAGCTCACCGAGGTTAGAAGAGACCCAGTACTTC. It encodes CASSPRLEETQYF.

The J gene is TRBJ2-1, the V gene TRBV7-6; 10 bases map to TRBD2. The junction had 18 bases not matched to a gene; V was cut back by 0 bases and J by 4 bases. Germline V gene data show CDR1 as SGHVS and CDR2 as FNYEAQ. This CDR3 contains 21 residues. The CDR3 DNA reads as TGTGCCAGCAGCTTAGCGGGGAGCGGGGGGGCCTTCTGCACGGTGTACAATGAGCAGTTCTTC. It specifies CASSLAGSGGAFCTVYNEQFF.

This chain joins TRBV10-3 and TRBJ1-1, with D unclear. The CDR3 has 13 amino acids. The V and J ends lost 6 bases and 7 bases respectively, with 15 bases between them. Per the germline V gene, CDR1 is ENHRY and CDR2 is SYGVKD. The CDR3 protein is CAISKTPGSEAFF. The CDR3 DNA reads TGTGCCATCAGCAAAACCCCCGGGAGTGAAGCTTTCTTT.

The rearrangement joins TRBV27 to TRBJ2-7, with TRBD2 matching over 10 bases. V was pared by 10 bases and J by 0 bases, with 21 bases of the junction left unmatched. Germline V lookup: CDR1 MNHEY, CDR2 SMNVEV (reference sequence). The CDR3 is 19 residues long. The CDR3 DNA follows: TGTGCCATCGCGCGTCGACAGGGGCGTACTAGCGGGGCCTCCTACGAGCAGTACTTC. Residues: CAIARRQGRTSGASYEQYF.

This chain uses TRBV6-1 with TRBJ2-5; possibly TRBD1 for D (5 bases). The V end lost 0 bases, the J end lost 5 bases, and 13 bases lay between the germline ends. The CDR3 runs 15 residues. CDR1 MNHNS and CDR2 SASEGT come from the germline V gene. As DNA, the CDR3 is TGTGCCAGCAGTGAAGCCGCAGGGATTTGGGAGACCCAGTACTTC. The encoded protein is CASSEAAGIWETQYF.

The J gene is TRBJ1-1, the V gene TRBV18, with TRBD1 matching 8 bases. J was trimmed by 3 bases and V by 5 bases; bases with no gene match: 5. CDR3 length: 14 residues. Germline V gene data show CDR1 as KGHSH and CDR2 as LQKENI. The DNA of the CDR3 is TGTGCCAGCTCATCCATGGACAGGGACACTGAAGCTTTCTTT. Its translation: CASSSMDRDTEAFF. Complete variable domain (other parts from reference TRBV18 and TRBJ1-1): NAGVMQNPRHLVRRRGQEARLRCSPMKGHSHVYWYRQLPEEGLKFMVYLQKENIIDESGMPKERFSAEFPKEGPSILRIQQVVRGDSAAYFCASSSMDRDTEAFFGQGTRLTVV.

The rearrangement joins TRBV7-2 to TRBJ2-7, with D possibly matching TRBD2 (5 bases). The CDR3 sequence is 15 residues long. V was clipped by 5 bases and J by 2 bases, with 16 bases between them. The germline V gene encodes CDR1 SGHTA and CDR2 FQGNSA. In DNA, the CDR3 is TGTGCCAGCAGCCCGAGCCAGCGGCGAACCTACGAGCAGTACTTC. The encoded protein is CASSPSQRRTYEQYF. Drawing the rest from reference TRBV7-2 and TRBJ2-7, the complete variable domain is GAGVSQSPSNKVTEKGKDVELRCDPISGHTALYWYRQSLGQGLEFLIYFQGNSAPDKSGLPSDRFSAERTGGSVSTLTIQRTQQEDSAVYLCASSPSQRRTYEQYFGPGTRLTVT.

The chain has TRBV6-6 and TRBJ2-5; maybe TRBD1 (5 bases). This CDR3 spans 15 amino acids. V was shortened by 2 bases and J by 5 bases, with 15 bases between the two germline ends. CDR1 and CDR2 (germline): MNHNY, SVGAGI (reference sequence). CDR3 amino acids: CASSYPAAKGETQYF. The CDR3 region has the DNA TGTGCCAGCAGTTACCCCGCTGCGAAGGGGGAGACCCAGTACTTC.

The genes are TRBV19 and TRBJ2-1, with a weak D call TRBD2 (6 bases). Germline CDR1 is LNHDA and CDR2 is SQIVND (reference sequence). The CDR3 totals 17 residues. V lost 3 bases to trimming and J lost 4 bases, with 19 bases between them. The CDR3 DNA reads as TGTGCCAGTAGTATCTCAAAGCTAGCGCTAGAATACAATGAGCAGTTCTTC. Its protein product is CASSISKLALEYNEQFF.

The chain recombines TRBV15 with TRBJ1-6; D is ambiguous. Trimming pared 5 bases from V and 2 bases from J, leaving 10 bases between. The CDR3 covers 15 residues. The V gene's germline CDR1 is LNHNV and CDR2 YYDKDF (reference sequence). The CDR3 region has the DNA TGTGCCACCAGCGCAAGAGTTACCTATAATTCACCCCTCCACTTT. Its translation: CATSARVTYNSPLHF.

The rearrangement uses TRBV4-1 and TRBJ1-1; tentative D call: TRBD1 (6 bases). The CDR3 has 16 residues. From germline, CDR1 is MGHRA and CDR2 YSYEKL. Trimming took off 7 bases at V and 1 base at J, with 19 bases between the two ends. The CDR3 is CASNGGKGPSNTEAFF. The CDR3 nucleotides read TGCGCCAGCAATGGGGGCAAGGGGCCGTCGAACACTGAAGCTTTCTTT.

The gene calls are TRBV7-2 and TRBJ1-2; tentatively, D is TRBD1 (6 bases). The V end lost 4 bases, the J end lost 4 bases, and 16 bases lay between the germline ends. Germline-derived CDR1 and CDR2 are SGHTA and FQGNSA. This CDR3 region has 15 residues. The CDR3 loop reads CASSSTHRAGYGYTF. The CDR3 bases are TGTGCCAGCAGCTCAACTCACAGGGCGGGCTATGGCTACACCTTC.

V gene TRBV5-4 combines with J gene TRBJ2-1; 11 bases are a match to TRBD2. Per the germline V gene, CDR1 is SGHNT and CDR2 is YYREEE (reference sequence). Trimming removed 0 bases from V and 5 bases from J; junction bases left unmatched: 1. The CDR3 spans 15 residues. DNA of the CDR3: TGTGCCAGCAGCTTGGGGGGACTAGCGGACAATGAGCAGTTCTTC. Translated: CASSLGGLADNEQFF.

The chain carries TRBV19 and TRBJ1-1, with 9 bases identical to TRBD1. This CDR3 has 15 residues. Trimming cost V 5 bases and J 1 base; bases outside gene matches: 5. Looked up from germline, CDR1 is LNHDA and CDR2 is SQIVND (reference sequence). In DNA form, the CDR3 reads TGTGCCAGTAGTCCACAGGGACAGGGGAACACTGAAGCTTTCTTT. Encoded protein: CASSPQGQGNTEAFF.

Here the CDR3 reads CASSPLMGMNTEAFF. In DNA, the CDR3 is TGTGCCAGCAGTCCCCTAATGGGCATGAACACTGAAGCTTTCTTT. The chain recombines TRBV6-5 with TRBJ1-1; no reliable D call. CDR3 size: 15 residues. Trimming cost V 5 bases and J 0 bases, with 13 bases left between them. Per germline, CDR1 MNHEY and CDR2 SVGAGI.